Included here is one TCR beta chain sequence, with context. The entry originates in a study of CD8+ T cells in alopecia areata. RNA was isolated and reverse transcribed to cDNA, the sequencing template. Repertoires were generated with immunoSEQ multiplex PCR, while TCRdb's copy carries only in-frame clones and drops some. This table holds 150,000 or so clones, more than 40% found once. Germline V gene sequence: CDR1 SQVTM, CDR2 ANQGSEA. The J segment lost 2 bases and the V segment lost 6 bases, leaving 6 bases of the junction unmatched. The CDR3 is made up of 13 amino acids. This clonotype was obtained from a human donor with alopecia areata. The sequencing input was CD4+ T cells sorted from blood. This chain links TRBV29-1 with TRBJ2-7, with 8 bases that match TRBD2. DNA of the CDR3: TGCAGCGTCCGTAGCGGGACCGCCTACGAGCAGTACTTC. This gives the protein CSVRSGTAYEQYF.